The source of this TCR beta chain is a study of cytomegalovirus exposure and HLA in healthy donors. Study-level background: Among roughly 180 million T cells, an earlier analysis found about 100 million unique TCR beta sequences. Study conclusions and caveats: A prior analysis recorded that most TCR beta V segments were productive about 87% or about 30% of the time. Reportedly, HLA-A and HLA-B alleles of most subjects were accurately predicted from TCR beta.

V was clipped by 1 base and J by 6 bases; unmatched bases: 2. Germline CDR1 and CDR2: SGHDT and YYEEEE. The CDR3 has 14 amino acids. For this clone: Its specificity is unknown.

Amplification used 60 Vbeta primers and 13 Jbeta primers. Generated by immunoSEQ multiplex PCR, the TCRdb table keeps only in-frame clones and is missing some. The sample has 150,000 to 200,000 clones; approximately 78% are singletons. V usage is TRBV5-6 and J usage is TRBJ2-1; TRBD1 matches at 9 bases. This clonotype originated in a woman younger than 30 in good health and CMV-seronegative. Sequenced input: PBMCs. CDR3 residues: CASSLTGGGNEQFF. The DNA of the CDR3 is TGTGCCAGCAGCTTGACAGGGGGCGGCAATGAGCAGTTCTTC.